The rows below give T cell receptor beta chains drawn from one sample of a study of CD8+CD57+ T cells in acquired aplastic anemia. TCRdb reprocessed the reads via MiXCR and lists one record per CDR3 protein. Here the sample spans hundreds of thousands of distinct CDR3 sequences, roughly 34% being singletons. Sequenced sample: sorted CD4+, CD8+, or CD8+CD57+ T cells (not recorded which) from PBMCs. These receptors were collected from a human donor with aplastic anemia. The conserved cysteine and the conserved F or W are not part of the CDR3 here.

V: TRBV14; J: TRBJ1-2; CDR3: ASSQDAGGYGYT
V: TRBV4-1; J: TRBJ1-4; CDR3: ASSLTGLANEKLF
V: TRBV7-3; J: TRBJ2-6; CDR3: ASSLTGASSGANVLT
V: TRBV7-9; J: TRBJ1-2; CDR3: ASSSATGDYT
V: TRBV2; J: TRBJ2-2; CDR3: ASSDLRGTGELF
V: TRBV27; J: TRBJ2-3; CDR3: ASSLYSGPDTQY
V: TRBV29-1; J: TRBJ2-5; CDR3: SVGQGAKETQY
V: TRBV11-1; J: TRBJ1-1; CDR3: ASSLRPGTANTEAF
V: TRBV29-1; J: TRBJ2-7; CDR3: SVALAVSTYEQY
V: TRBV19; J: TRBJ1-4; CDR3: ASSINREGKLF